This T cell receptor beta chain was retrieved from a study of T-cell memory formation after mild COVID-19 (dated by TCRdb to about 2021). Turning to the overall study: TCR sequence clusters from the two donors were largely donor specific. Two young, previously healthy adult volunteers made up the cohort, one male and one female. In a couple of donors, T-cell clones that expanded and contracted after mild COVID-19 were tracked by sequencing TCRalpha and TCRbeta repertoires over time.

Ficoll-Paque density gradient centrifugation was the method used to isolate PBMCs. From a lookup of the germline V gene, CDR1 and CDR2 are SGHVS and FQNEAQ. Inclusive of the bounding cysteine and phenylalanine, the CDR3 is 15 residues long. CDR3 DNA is the only sequence kept; it has 45 bases, read in frame from the first base. Trimming leaves V shorter by 1 base and J shorter by 7 bases, with the junction holding 9 bases beyond the gene matches. The sample was run on an Illumina NovaSeq 6000. TCRalpha and TCRbeta cDNA libraries were built by 5'RACE with constant-segment primers, adding sample barcodes and unique molecular identifiers. Trizol reagent was used to extract RNA from every sample. Library amplification was performed in two PCR steps, and a second sample barcode and Illumina TruSeq adapters were introduced in the second step. Libraries were sequenced on an Illumina NovaSeq with 2 x 150 bp paired-end reads. In the source study's methods: With migec v1.2.7, reads were demultiplexed and then collapsed into UMI-guided consensus sequences. Using mixcr v2.1.11, the UMI consensuses were aligned to TRA and TRB V and J templates and assembled into clonotypes. Clonotypes were classified as expanded or contracted when called significant by both edgeR and NoisET, with noise models trained on biological replicates. edgeR calls used a false discovery rate-adjusted p below 0.01 and a log2 fold-change threshold of 1. As an exploratory analysis of dynamics, max-normalized trajectories of the 1000 most abundant clonotypes were examined by PCA with hierarchical clustering. Separately sequenced CD4+ and CD8+ repertoires were used to assign a CD4 or CD8 phenotype to each responding clone. TCRdb reran the public reads through fastp at Q25 and MiXCR, keeping productive beta chains. CDR3 protein sequences are deduplicated, and each keeps its most common genes and DNA. TCRdb, not the authors, supplied the V and J calls. The sample data list over 150,000 distinct CDR3 sequences, and 10% to 15% of these were observed just once. The top ten clonotypes cover approximately 3.6% of the sample.

General conclusions and limits of the study: Only a couple of mild cases were covered by the study, and larger cohorts that include severe cases with pre-infection samples were considered necessary. Some responding clones were detected in pre-infection memory, which suggested that pre-existing cross-reactive memory T cells had joined the SARS-CoV-2 response. Clones that contracted from day 15 to 85 showed balanced CD4/CD8 phenotypes, whereas a second wave of clones that expanded from day 15 to 37 leaned towards CD4+. Contracting CD4+ clones appeared mostly in the CM and EM memory subsets, whereas CD8+ clones were enriched in EMRA. SARS-CoV-2 specificity was not confirmed for the second-wave clones peaking on day 37.

Note on this clonotype: The specificity of this receptor is unknown. Per-nucleotide qualities are absent, and no much larger clonotype sits a single base away.

Sequencing was done on a sample of PBMCs or a T cell subset sorted from them (not recorded which). The chain is encoded by TRBV7-8 joined to TRBJ1-2; TRBD1 lines up with 7 middle nucleotides. This sequence originates from a man aged 18 to 35 who had mild COVID-19 (a few samples of this study predate the infection). The sample titles of this study are shuffled in the database, so cell type and time point are left out; the donor was told from shared clones. Here the CDR3 is given as CASSLEEGARSGYTF. The sequenced DNA is TGTGCCAGCAGCTTAGAGGAGGGGGCGCGATCTGGCTACACCTTC.